This T cell receptor (beta chain) was sequenced during a study of CD8 T cells in Susac syndrome. Trimming left V 4 bases short and J 1 base short, with 17 bases between. This CDR3 is 16 amino acids long. The germline V gene encodes CDR1 SGHDT and CDR2 YYEEEE. Random hexamers were used to reverse transcribe an amount of roughly 0.5 to 1 ug RNA. Across 54 Vbeta and 13 Jbeta, TCR beta CDR3 was amplified with immunoSEQ multiplex PCR. TCRdb passed the immunoSEQ multiplex PCR reads through MiXCR, listing each CDR3 protein once. In the table there are approximately 170,000 distinct CDR3 sequences, roughly 94% of which are singletons. Matching for age and sex applied to the controls, who were healthy donors.

This clonotype originated in a human donor in good health. Sequencing was done on a sample of CD4+ T cells from PBMCs. V gene TRBV5-6 combines with J gene TRBJ1-2, with D perhaps TRBD1 (6 bases). The CDR3 region is CASSQGRDRSNYGYTF. DNA of the CDR3: TGTGCCAGCAGCCAGGGGCGGGACCGAAGTAACTATGGCTACACCTTC.